The T cell receptor beta chain under discussion was sequenced for a study of regulatory T cells in long-lasting Graves disease. Study-level information: Antithyroid drug use was under 3 months in newly diagnosed Graves' patients. Study results and limitations: Persistent disease samples used TRBV28, TRBJ1-2 and TRBJ2-5 preferentially.

As to time point: newly diagnosed GD, antithyroid drugs for less than 3 months. Construction of the TCR library relied on RNA isolated from PBMCs. Guidelines of the American Thyroid Association were used to diagnose Graves' disease. This clonotype has ten or more counts. Its target is unknown. This CDR3 is built from 17 residues. Trimming stripped 0 bases from V and 3 bases from J, with 21 bases between. From germline, CDR1 is DFQATT and CDR2 SNEGSKA (reference sequence). Arm-PCR of CDR3 regions and iRepertoire HTBI primers were the basis on which TCR beta libraries were built. From the multiplex PCR reads, TCRdb called clonotypes with MiXCR, one entry per CDR3 protein. In the table there are hundreds of thousands of distinct CDR3 sequences, 15% to 20% of which are singletons. Separately, the same data were catalogued under a study of T cells in Graves' hyperthyroidism and ophthalmopathy. That publication notes: The HTBI primer set drove a first-round RT-PCR of the TCR CDR3.

The receptor comes from a woman aged 30 to 39 with Graves disease. Sequenced here: peripheral blood mononuclear cells (PBMCs), sampled at new diagnosis, from a patient treated with antithyroid drugs. The rearrangement joins TRBV20-1 to TRBJ2-7, with D possibly being TRBD1 or TRBD2 (6 bases each). The CDR3 DNA is TGCAGTGCTAGAGAATGGGGGGCAGGGCCGAGACACTACGAGCAGTACTTC. Translation: CSAREWGAGPRHYEQYF.